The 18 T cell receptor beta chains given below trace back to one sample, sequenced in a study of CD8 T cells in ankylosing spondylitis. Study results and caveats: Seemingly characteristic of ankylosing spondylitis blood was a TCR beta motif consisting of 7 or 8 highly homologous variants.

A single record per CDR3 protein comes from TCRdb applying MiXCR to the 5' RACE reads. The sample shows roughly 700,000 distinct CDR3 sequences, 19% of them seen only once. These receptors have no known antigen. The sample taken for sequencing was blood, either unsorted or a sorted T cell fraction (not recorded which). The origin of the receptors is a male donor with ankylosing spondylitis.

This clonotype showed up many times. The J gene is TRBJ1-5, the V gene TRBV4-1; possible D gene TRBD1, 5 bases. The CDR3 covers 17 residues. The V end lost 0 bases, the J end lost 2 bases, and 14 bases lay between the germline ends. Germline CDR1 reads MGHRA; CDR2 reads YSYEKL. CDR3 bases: TGCGCCAGCAGCCAAGAGGAACGGGGGGACGGCAATCAGCCCCAGCATTTT. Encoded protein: CASSQEERGDGNQPQHF.

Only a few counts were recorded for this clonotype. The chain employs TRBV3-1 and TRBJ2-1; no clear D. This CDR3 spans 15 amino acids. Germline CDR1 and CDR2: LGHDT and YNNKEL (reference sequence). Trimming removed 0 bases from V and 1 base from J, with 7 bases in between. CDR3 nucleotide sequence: TGTGCCAGCAGCCAAGATGTGGAGTCCTACAATGAGCAGTTCTTC. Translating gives CASSQDVESYNEQFF.

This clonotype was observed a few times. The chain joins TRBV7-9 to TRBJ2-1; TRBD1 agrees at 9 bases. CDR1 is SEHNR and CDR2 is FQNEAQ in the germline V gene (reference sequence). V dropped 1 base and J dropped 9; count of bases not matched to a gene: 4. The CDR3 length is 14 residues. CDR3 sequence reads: CASSLDRGRGEQFF. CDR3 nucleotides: TGTGCCAGCAGCTTAGACAGGGGGCGAGGTGAGCAGTTCTTC.

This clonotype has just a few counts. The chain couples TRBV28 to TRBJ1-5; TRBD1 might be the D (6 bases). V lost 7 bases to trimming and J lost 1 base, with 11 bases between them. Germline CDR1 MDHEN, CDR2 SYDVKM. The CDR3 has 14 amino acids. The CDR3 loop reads CASITGSSNQPQHF. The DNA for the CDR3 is TGTGCCAGCATCACAGGGTCGAGCAATCAGCCCCAGCATTTT.

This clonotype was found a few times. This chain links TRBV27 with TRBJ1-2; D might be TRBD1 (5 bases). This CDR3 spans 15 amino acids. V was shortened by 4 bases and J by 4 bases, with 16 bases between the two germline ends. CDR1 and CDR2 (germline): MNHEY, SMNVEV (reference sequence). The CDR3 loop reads CASSSLQGTTYGYTF. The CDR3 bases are TGTGCCAGCAGTTCCCTCCAAGGGACGACCTATGGCTACACCTTC.

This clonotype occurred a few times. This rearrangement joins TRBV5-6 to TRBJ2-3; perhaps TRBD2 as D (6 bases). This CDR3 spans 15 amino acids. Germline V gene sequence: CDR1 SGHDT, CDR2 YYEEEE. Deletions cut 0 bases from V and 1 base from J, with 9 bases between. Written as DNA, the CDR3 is TGTGCCAGCAGCTTGGCACGCGGGGGCACAGATACGCAGTATTTT. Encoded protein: CASSLARGGTDTQYF.

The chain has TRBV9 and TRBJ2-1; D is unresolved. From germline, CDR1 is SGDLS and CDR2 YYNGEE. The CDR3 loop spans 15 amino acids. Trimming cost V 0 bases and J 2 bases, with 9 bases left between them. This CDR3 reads CASSVADGTYNEQFF. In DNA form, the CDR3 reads TGTGCCAGCAGCGTAGCGGACGGCACCTACAATGAGCAGTTCTTC.

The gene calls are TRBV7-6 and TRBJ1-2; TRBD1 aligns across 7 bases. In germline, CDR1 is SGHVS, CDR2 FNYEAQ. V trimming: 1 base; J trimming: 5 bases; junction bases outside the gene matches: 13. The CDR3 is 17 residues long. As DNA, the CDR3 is TGTGCCAGCAGCTTAGGGGTTGAGGGGGCCGGATCTTATGGCTACACCTTC. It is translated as CASSLGVEGAGSYGYTF.

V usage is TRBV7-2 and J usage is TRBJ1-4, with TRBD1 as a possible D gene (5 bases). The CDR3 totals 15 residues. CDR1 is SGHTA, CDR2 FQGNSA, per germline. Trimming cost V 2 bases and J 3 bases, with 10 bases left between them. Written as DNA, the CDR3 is TGTGCCAGCAGCTTATTCAGGGAGGCTAATGAAAAACTGTTTTTT. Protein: CASSLFREANEKLFF.

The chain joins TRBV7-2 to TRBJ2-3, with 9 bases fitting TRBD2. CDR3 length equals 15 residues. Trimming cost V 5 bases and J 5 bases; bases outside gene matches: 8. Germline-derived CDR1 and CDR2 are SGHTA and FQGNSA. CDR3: CASSQPGLAGDTQYF. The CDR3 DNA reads TGTGCCAGCAGCCAGCCGGGACTAGCAGGAGATACGCAGTATTTT.

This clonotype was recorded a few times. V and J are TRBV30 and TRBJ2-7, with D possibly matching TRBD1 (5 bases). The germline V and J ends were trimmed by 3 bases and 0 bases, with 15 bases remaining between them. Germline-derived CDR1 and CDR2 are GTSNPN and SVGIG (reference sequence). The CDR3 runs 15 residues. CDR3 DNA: TGTGCCTGGAGCCCCACAGGTTCCAGCTCCTACGAGCAGTACTTC. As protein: CAWSPTGSSSYEQYF.

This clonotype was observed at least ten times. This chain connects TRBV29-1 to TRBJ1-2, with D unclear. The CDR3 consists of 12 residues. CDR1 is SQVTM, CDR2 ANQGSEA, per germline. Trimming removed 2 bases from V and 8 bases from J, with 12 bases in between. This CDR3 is CSVEYGRAGYTF. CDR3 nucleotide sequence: TGCAGCGTTGAATACGGTCGGGCCGGCTACACCTTC.

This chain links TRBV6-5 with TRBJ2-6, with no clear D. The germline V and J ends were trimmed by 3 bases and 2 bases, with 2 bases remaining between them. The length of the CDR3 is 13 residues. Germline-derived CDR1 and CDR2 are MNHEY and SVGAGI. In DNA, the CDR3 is TGTGCCAGCAGTTATACTGGGGCCAACGTCCTGACTTTC. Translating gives CASSYTGANVLTF.

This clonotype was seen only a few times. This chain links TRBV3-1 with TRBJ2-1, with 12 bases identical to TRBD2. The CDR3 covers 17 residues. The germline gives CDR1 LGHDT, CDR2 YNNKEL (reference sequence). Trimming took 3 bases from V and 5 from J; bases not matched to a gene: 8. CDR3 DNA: TGTGCCAGCAGCCAGTACCTAGCGGGAGGGGGGGACAATGAGCAGTTCTTC. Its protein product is CASSQYLAGGGDNEQFF.

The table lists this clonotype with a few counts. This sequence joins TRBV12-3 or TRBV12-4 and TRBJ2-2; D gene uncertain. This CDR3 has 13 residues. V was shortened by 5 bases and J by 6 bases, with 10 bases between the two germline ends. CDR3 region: CASSATRAGELFF. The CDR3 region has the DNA TGTGCCAGCAGTGCCACAAGGGCCGGGGAGCTGTTTTTT.

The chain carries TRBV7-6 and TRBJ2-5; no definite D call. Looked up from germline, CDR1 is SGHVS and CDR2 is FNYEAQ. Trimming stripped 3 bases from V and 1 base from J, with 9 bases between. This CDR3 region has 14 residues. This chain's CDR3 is CASSFTGSQETQYF. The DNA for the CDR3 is TGTGCCAGCAGCTTTACTGGCAGCCAAGAGACCCAGTACTTC.

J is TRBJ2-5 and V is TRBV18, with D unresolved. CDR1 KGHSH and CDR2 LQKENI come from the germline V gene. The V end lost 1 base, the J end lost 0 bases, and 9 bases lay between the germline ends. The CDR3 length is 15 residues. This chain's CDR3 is CASSPQMQYQETQYF. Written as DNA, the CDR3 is TGTGCCAGCTCACCACAAATGCAGTACCAAGAGACCCAGTACTTC.

CDR3 DNA: TGCAGCGTCCTCATACCCGGCCGTTCTGTTTATGGCTACACCTTC. This encodes CSVLIPGRSVYGYTF. The rearrangement uses TRBV29-1 and TRBJ1-2; D unclear. CDR1 is SQVTM and CDR2 is ANQGSEA in the germline V gene. This CDR3 contains 15 residues. Trimming took 6 bases from V and 5 from J, leaving 22 bases between them. Filled out from reference TRBV29-1 and TRBJ1-2, the complete variable domain reads SAVISQKPSRDICQRGTSLTIQCQVDSQVTMMFWYRQQPGQSLTLIATANQGSEATYESGFVIDKFPISRPNLTFSTLTVSNMSPEDSSIYLCSVLIPGRSVYGYTFGSGTRLTVV.